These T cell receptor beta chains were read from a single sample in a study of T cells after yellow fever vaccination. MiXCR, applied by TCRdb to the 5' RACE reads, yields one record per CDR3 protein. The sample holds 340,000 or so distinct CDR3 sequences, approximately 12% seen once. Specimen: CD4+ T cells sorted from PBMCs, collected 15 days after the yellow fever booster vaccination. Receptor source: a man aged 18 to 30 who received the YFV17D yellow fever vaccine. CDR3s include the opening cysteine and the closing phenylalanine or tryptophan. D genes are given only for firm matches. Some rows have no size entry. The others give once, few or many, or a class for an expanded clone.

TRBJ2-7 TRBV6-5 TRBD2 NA CASSYSSGGGYEQYF
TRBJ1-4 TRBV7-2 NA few CASSLALSGSEKLFF
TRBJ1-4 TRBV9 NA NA CASSVERGVGEKLFF
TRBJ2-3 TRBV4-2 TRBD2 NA CASSQAGRAGALTDTQYF
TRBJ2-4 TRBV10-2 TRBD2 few CAISTSGVDKNIQYF
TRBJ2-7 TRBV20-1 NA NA CSVSPQHSYEQYF
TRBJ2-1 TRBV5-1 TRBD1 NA CASSIDRASSYNEQFF
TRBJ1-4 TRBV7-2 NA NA CASSFGWGKGDEKLFF
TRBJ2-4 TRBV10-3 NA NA CAISESGIQYF
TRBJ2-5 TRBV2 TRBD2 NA CASLGTSPKETQYF
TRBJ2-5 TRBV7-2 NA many CASSLRGEKTQYF
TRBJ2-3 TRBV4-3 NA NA CASSQESRNTDTQYF
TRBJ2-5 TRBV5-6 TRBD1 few CASSLGRGYETQYF
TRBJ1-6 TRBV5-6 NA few CASSWGNSPLHF
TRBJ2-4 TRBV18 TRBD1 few CASSLDRALQYF
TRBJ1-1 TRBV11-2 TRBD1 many CASRNRDRHTEAFF
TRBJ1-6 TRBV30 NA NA CAWNGMLNSPLHF
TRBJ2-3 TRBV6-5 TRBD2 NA CASVKAGADTQYF
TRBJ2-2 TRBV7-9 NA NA CARTSREQENTGELFF
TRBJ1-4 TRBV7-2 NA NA CASSRSGGGQEKLFF
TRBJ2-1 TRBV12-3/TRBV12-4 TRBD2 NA CASTRPPWTSDEQFF
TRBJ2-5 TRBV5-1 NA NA CASRRYRETQYF